This T cell receptor (beta chain) was found in a study of shared T cell receptors in the human thymus. Some clones are missing from TCRdb's copy, which holds only in-frame ones; the method was immunoSEQ multiplex PCR. The repertoire holds around 340,000 clones, 85% to 95% seen once, with approximately 0.02% in the top ten. Trimming cost V 2 bases and J 4 bases; bases outside gene matches: 3. The CDR3 contains 15 residues. Germline-derived CDR1 and CDR2 are MNHEY and SVGAGI. Sequences were obtained from thymocytes. The sequence came from a human donor. The chain uses TRBV6-5 and TRBJ2-5; 11 bases are shared with TRBD1. DNA of the CDR3: TGTGCCAGCAGTTACCGGACAGGGGGCGGAGAGACCCAGTACTTC. Its translation: CASSYRTGGGETQYF.